This T cell receptor (beta chain) was profiled in a study of control samples from healthy donors and cancer patients (dated by TCRdb to 2018 to 2020). To prepare the library, the immunoSEQ multiplex PCR assay was applied. TCRdb mirrors the immuneACCESS table, restricted to in-frame sequences. Some clones are absent from its copies; in checked studies, under half trace to an unresolved V gene, and the reason for the others is unknown. Within this sample are around 150,000 clones, with approximately 96% of them counted one time only. The top ten hold 1% of the sample. With regard to this clone: The antigen it binds to is not known. Base qualities were left out, and no much larger clone turns up one base away.

The junction shows trimming of 5 bases on V and 8 bases on J, and the gene matches do not reach 7 bases of it. The CDR3 runs 15 amino acids, cysteine and phenylalanine included. Just CDR3 DNA is preserved here, 45 bases in frame from base 1. The germline V gene specifies SGHAT as CDR1 and FQNNGV as CDR2. This receptor was obtained from a woman aged 25-40 years in good health. The chain links TRBV11-2 with TRBJ1-4, with TRBD1 identical over 11 junction bases. The sample was blood. In nucleotide form, the sequence is TGTGCCAGCAGCACATACCGGGACAGGGGGGAAAAACTGTTTTTT. Translated, this is CASSTYRDRGEKLFF.